This T cell receptor (beta chain) was captured by sequencing in a study of T cell clusters in autoimmune cytopenias. Study conclusions and caveats: Primary autoimmune cytopenia patients appeared to lack physiological T cell clusters present in healthy donors.

This CDR3 contains 15 residues. CDR1 and CDR2 from the germline V gene are SGHDT and YYEEEE. Tens of thousands of genome equivalents of blood DNA were amplified for TRB. A remark on this clonotype: What it binds is unknown.

Multiplex touch-down PCR amplified TRB using TRB-A and TRB-B pools in one tube. TCRdb re-called the multiplex PCR reads and gives one entry per CDR3 protein, without DNA. This listing includes approximately 6,400 distinct CDR3 sequences. This same sample was also taken into another study, of T cell repertoires in aging, cancer and after chemotherapy. This second report adds: Healthy donor repertoires were recorded over several months to years and showed clear clonal overlap. The repertoire data cannot show anything about immunological memory following chemotherapy.

The receptor comes from a human donor in good health. The chain combines TRBV5-6 with TRBJ1-3; the TCRdb D gene call, TRBD1, has no DNA to confirm it. Sequencing was done on a sample of peripheral blood. The CDR3 loop is CASSRGGISGNTIYF.